The present TCR beta chain was sequenced within a study of shared clonotypes between healthy human individuals. CD45RA-negative memory and CD45RA+ naive subsets were split from the CD4+ cells. Regarding the study as a whole: Sharing across four donors was highest in naive CD4 (around 5%) and lowest in memory CD8 (0.4%).

Germline CDR1 reads MNHNY; CDR2 reads SVGAGI (reference sequence). Germline trimming cut 6 bases from V and 8 bases from J; bases unmatched to any gene: 2. CDR3 length: 11 residues. The run depth of the assay was deep. Method: immunoSEQ multiplex PCR; TCRdb's copy keeps in-frame clones and lacks some. This sample has 1,400,000 or so clones, with approximately 98.5% found just once. About this clone: What it binds is unknown.

This receptor was identified in a man aged 25 to 40 in good health. The chain carries TRBV6-6 and TRBJ1-1; the match to TRBD1 covers 8 bases. Sequencing was carried out using naive CD4+ T cells sorted from blood. Subset given: CD45RA+ positively selected. The CDR3 reads CASRYRGEAFF. The CDR3 coding sequence is TGTGCCAGCAGATACAGGGGGGAAGCTTTCTTT.